The 30 T cell receptor beta chains listed next were all sequenced from one sample in a study of blood T cell repertoires in COVID-19. Libraries were prepared by immunoSEQ multiplex PCR; TCRdb keeps only in-frame clonotypes and omits some of them. The sample lists around 29,000 clones, 85% seen once, with 15% to 20% in the top ten. The sample was peripheral blood. All receptors derive from a woman aged 55-70 years with active COVID-19.

V and J are TRBV19 and TRBJ2-7; 7 nucleotides align to TRBD1. The CDR3 contains 15 residues. Germline CDR1 reads LNHDA; CDR2 reads SQIVND (reference sequence). Losses at the gene ends were 6 bases for V and 5 bases for J; bases not matched to a gene: 13. CDR3 region: CASSKGLTGVDEQYF. The CDR3 DNA reads TGTGCCAGTAGCAAAGGGCTAACAGGGGTTGACGAGCAGTACTTC.

The CDR3 DNA follows: TGTGCCAGCAGCTCTTTAAAGGACAGATACTACGAGCAGTACTTC. Translated, it gives CASSSLKDRYYEQYF. This chain joins TRBV13 and TRBJ2-7; D perhaps matches TRBD1 (6 bases). The germline V and J ends were trimmed by 4 bases and 3 bases, with 16 bases remaining between them. CDR3 size: 15 residues. CDR1 is PRHDT and CDR2 is FYEKMQ in the germline V gene (reference sequence).

This clone occurred once. The V call is TRBV19, the J call TRBJ1-4; unclear D gene. The V gene's germline CDR1 is LNHDA and CDR2 SQIVND (reference sequence). V gave up 2 bases and J gave up 5 bases, with 12 bases separating them. The CDR3 is made up of 15 amino acids. CDR3 amino acids: CASSISRIANEKLFF. The CDR3 coding sequence is TGTGCCAGTAGTATATCTCGAATCGCGAATGAAAAACTGTTTTTT. The whole variable domain, filled in from reference TRBV19 and TRBJ1-4, reads DGGITQSPKYLFRKEGQNVTLSCEQNLNHDAMYWYRQDPGQGLRLIYYSQIVNDFQKGDIAEGYSVSREKKESFPLTVTSAQKNPTAFYLCASSISRIANEKLFFGSGTQLSVL.

The chain employs TRBV28 and TRBJ2-2; D is uncertain. The CDR3 covers 14 residues. V lost 3 bases and J lost 0, with 5 bases in between. From germline, CDR1 is MDHEN and CDR2 SYDVKM. As DNA, the CDR3 is TGTGCCAGCAGTTTGAGGTCGAACACCGGGGAGCTGTTTTTT. Translated, it gives CASSLRSNTGELFF. Filled out from reference TRBV28 and TRBJ2-2, the complete variable domain reads DVKVTQSSRYLVKRTGEKVFLECVQDMDHENMFWYRQDPGLGLRLIYFSYDVKMKEKGDIPEGYSVSREKKERFSLILESASTNQTSMYLCASSLRSNTGELFFGEGSRLTVL.

This clone was found a few times. CDR3 amino acids: CASSYSGRGDQPQHF. The DNA for the CDR3 is TGTGCCAGCAGTTACTCGGGCAGGGGGGATCAGCCCCAGCATTTT. The gene calls are TRBV6-6 and TRBJ1-5, with TRBD1 matching over 7 bases. CDR1 and CDR2 from the germline V gene are MNHNY and SVGAGI (reference sequence). There are 15 residues in the CDR3. Trimming cost V 0 bases and J 5 bases; bases outside gene matches: 4.

This clone showed up just once. V gene TRBV4-1 combines with J gene TRBJ2-5, with 9 bases matching TRBD1. This CDR3 region has 13 residues. Germline V lookup: CDR1 MGHRA, CDR2 YSYEKL. V lost 5 bases, J lost 6 bases, and 4 bases stayed unmatched. The CDR3 DNA is TGCGCCAGCAGCAGGGACAGGGAAAAGACCCAGTACTTC. Protein sequence: CASSRDREKTQYF.

The chain recombines TRBV7-6 with TRBJ2-3, with TRBD1 matching over 8 bases. V shed 5 bases, J shed 6 bases, and the junction held 10 bases outside the gene matches. Germline V gives CDR1 SGHVS, CDR2 FNYEAQ. The CDR3 sequence is 15 residues long. The chain's CDR3 is CASSPTGQVSDTQYF. The CDR3 DNA reads as TGTGCCAGCAGCCCAACGGGACAGGTATCGGATACGCAGTATTTT.

CDR3 loop: CASSLEWTGGNQPQHF. The CDR3 nucleotides are TGTGCCAGCAGCTTGGAGTGGACAGGGGGCAATCAGCCCCAGCATTTT. The rearrangement joins TRBV5-5 to TRBJ1-5; 9 bases agree with TRBD1. Germline CDR1 is SGHKS and CDR2 is YYEKEE (reference sequence). The J segment lost 2 bases and the V segment lost 0 bases, leaving 3 bases of the junction unmatched. This CDR3 has 16 residues. Full variable domain (outside the CDR3, taken from reference TRBV5-5 and TRBJ1-5): DAGVTQSPTHLIKTRGQQVTLRCSPISGHKSVSWYQQVLGQGPQFIFQYYEKEERGRGNFPDRFSARQFPNYSSELNVNALLLGDSALYLCASSLEWTGGNQPQHFGDGTRLSIL.

The chain links TRBV10-3 to TRBJ1-1; TRBD1 aligns across 7 bases. Germline values: CDR1 ENHRY, CDR2 SYGVKD. CDR3 length: 15 amino acids. J lost 1 base, V lost 6 bases, and 8 bases had no gene match. The CDR3 loop is CAISEGTEKNTEAFF. The CDR3 DNA reads TGTGCCATCAGCGAGGGGACAGAAAAGAACACTGAAGCTTTCTTT.

This chain connects TRBV7-9 to TRBJ2-6, with 9 bases aligning to TRBD1. Germline V gene sequence: CDR1 SEHNR, CDR2 FQNEAQ (reference sequence). V shed 4 bases, J shed 2 bases, and the junction held 6 bases outside the gene matches. The CDR3 totals 17 residues. Here the CDR3 reads CASSSGTGRPGANVLTF. For the CDR3, the DNA is TGTGCCAGCAGCTCCGGGACAGGGAGGCCTGGGGCCAACGTCCTGACTTTC. Based on the CDR3 plus reference TRBV7-9 and TRBJ2-6, the full variable domain is DTGVSQNPRHKITKRGQNVTFRCDPISEHNRLYWYRQTLGQGPEFLTYFQNEAQLEKSRLLSDRFSAERPKGSFSTLEIQRTEQGDSAMYLCASSSGTGRPGANVLTFGAGSRLTVL.

The CDR3 DNA sequence: TGTGCCAGCAGCTGGACGGACTCGAGAGAGACCCAGTACTTC. It encodes CASSWTDSRETQYF. The V and J genes are TRBV13 and TRBJ2-5; D is perhaps TRBD2 (5 bases). The ends were cut back, 4 bases at V and 4 bases at J, with 13 bases in the middle. The CDR3 consists of 14 residues. Germline V gene data show CDR1 as PRHDT and CDR2 as FYEKMQ (reference sequence).

This chain connects TRBV11-2 to TRBJ1-1, with D uncertain. Trimming pared 3 bases from V and 5 bases from J, leaving 4 bases between. The CDR3 length is 11 residues. CDR1 SGHAT and CDR2 FQNNGV come from the germline V gene. The CDR3 protein is CASSLSTEAFF. The CDR3 bases are TGTGCCAGCAGCTTGAGTACTGAAGCTTTCTTT.

The rearrangement links TRBV27 to TRBJ2-3; TRBD1 aligns across 7 bases. CDR1 and CDR2 (germline): MNHEY, SMNVEV (reference sequence). The CDR3 spans 15 residues. J gave up 1 base and V 7 bases, and 8 bases lay outside the gene matches. CDR3 DNA sequence: TGTGCCAGCAACACAGGGGACGGGGGCACAGATACGCAGTATTTT. It encodes CASNTGDGGTDTQYF.

This clone was detected once. J is TRBJ2-5 and V is TRBV11-2; 9 nucleotides match TRBD2. The CDR3 contains 17 residues. Per germline, CDR1 SGHAT and CDR2 FQNNGV. V trimming: 0 bases; J trimming: 5 bases; junction bases outside the gene matches: 10. The CDR3 DNA reads as TGTGCCAGCAGCTTAGATCTCTTAGCGGGAGTTTTGGAGACCCAGTACTTC. Translating it yields CASSLDLLAGVLETQYF.

J is TRBJ1-1 and V is TRBV6-4; a possible D gene is TRBD1 (5 bases). Trimming took 2 bases from V and 5 from J, leaving 18 bases between them. The CDR3 consists of 16 residues. The germline gives CDR1 MRHNA, CDR2 SNTAGT. CDR3 amino acids: CASSDVYPGQWTEAFF. Here the CDR3 DNA reads TGTGCCAGCAGTGACGTATATCCAGGGCAATGGACTGAAGCTTTCTTT.

The chain is built from TRBV5-1 and TRBJ2-3, with unresolved D. The germline V gene has CDR1 SGHRS and CDR2 YFSETQ. The CDR3 has 15 residues. V lost 1 base to trimming and J lost 0 bases, with 9 bases between them. The CDR3 sequence: CASSLSGYSTDTQYF. In nucleotides, the CDR3 is TGCGCCAGCAGCTTGTCGGGTTATAGCACAGATACGCAGTATTTT.

The chain has TRBV7-9 and TRBJ2-7, with 7 nucleotides matching TRBD1. This CDR3 is 12 amino acids long. With V trimmed by 5 bases and J by 6 bases, 4 bases remained unmatched. The germline V gene has CDR1 SEHNR and CDR2 FQNEAQ (reference sequence). CDR3 residues: CASSRDSGEQYF. In DNA, the CDR3 is TGTGCCAGCAGCCGGGACAGTGGCGAGCAGTACTTC.

The V and J genes are TRBV3-1 (or the pseudogene TRBV3-2) and TRBJ2-5; 10 nucleotides match TRBD1. Germline values: CDR1 LGHDT, CDR2 YNNKEL (reference sequence). This CDR3 contains 15 residues. The ends lost 0 bases at V and 3 bases at J; junction bases unmatched: 1. In DNA, the CDR3 is TGTGCCAGCAGCCAAGATGGGACAGGGGAAGAGACCCAGTACTTC. It encodes CASSQDGTGEETQYF.

The chain carries TRBV6-2 or TRBV6-3 and TRBJ2-3, with 10 bases identical to TRBD1. Germline assignment: CDR1 MNHEY and CDR2 SVGEGT. J lost 3 bases, V lost 2 bases, and 11 bases had no gene match. The CDR3 extends over 18 amino acids. The CDR3 DNA follows: TGTGCCAGCAGTTACCCGACGGGACAGGGGATCGGGACAGATACGCAGTATTTT. This translates into CASSYPTGQGIGTDTQYF.

V gene TRBV13 combines with J gene TRBJ1-1, with D maybe TRBD1 (6 bases). V lost 3 bases, J lost 0 bases, and 26 bases lay in between. CDR1 is PRHDT and CDR2 is FYEKMQ in the germline V gene (reference sequence). The CDR3 loop spans 20 amino acids. The CDR3 protein is CASSLRPPFATRQVNTEAFF. Written as DNA, the CDR3 is TGTGCCAGCAGCTTGCGTCCCCCCTTTGCGACACGACAGGTGAACACTGAAGCTTTCTTT. The whole variable domain, remainder taken from reference TRBV13 and TRBJ1-1, is AAGVIQSPRHLIKEKRETATLKCYPIPRHDTVYWYQQGPGQDPQFLISFYEKMQSDKGSIPDRFSAQQFSDYHSELNMSSLELGDSALYFCASSLRPPFATRQVNTEAFFGQGTRLTVV.

This rearrangement joins TRBV7-3 to TRBJ2-4; possibly TRBD2 for D (5 bases). CDR3 length: 16 amino acids. Trimming cost V 4 bases and J 0 bases, with 13 bases left between them. Germline V CDR1 and CDR2: SGHTA, FQGTGA. The CDR3 is CASSSTGGLAKNIQYF. For the CDR3, the DNA is TGTGCCAGCAGCTCAACCGGCGGGCTAGCCAAAAACATTCAGTACTTC.

The chain couples TRBV5-1 to TRBJ2-3; the D is unclear. In germline, CDR1 is SGHRS, CDR2 YFSETQ. V was clipped by 4 bases and J by 2 bases, with 14 bases between them. There are 15 residues in the CDR3. CDR3 loop: CASSPLLGSTDTQYF. CDR3 nucleotide sequence: TGCGCCAGCAGCCCCCTACTCGGGTCCACAGATACGCAGTATTTT.

For the CDR3, the DNA is TGTGCCAGCAGCTTAGTTCGCGGGAGGGCCCGGAATGAGCAGTTCTTC. Its translation is CASSLVRGRARNEQFF. The rearrangement uses TRBV7-8 and TRBJ2-1; 9 nucleotides line up with TRBD2. Germline loops: CDR1 SGHVS, CDR2 FQNEAQ. J lost 7 bases, V lost 1 base, and 8 bases had no gene match. This CDR3 is built from 16 residues.

The gene calls are TRBV11-2 and TRBJ2-3; the D is unclear. This CDR3 has 14 amino acids. The germline V gene has CDR1 SGHAT and CDR2 FQNNGV. V shed 1 base and J shed 1 base, with 6 bases lying between them. The CDR3 loop is CASSLVGGTDTQYF. For the CDR3, the DNA is TGTGCCAGCAGCTTAGTGGGCGGCACAGATACGCAGTATTTT.

This clone has a single count. The chain carries TRBV15 and TRBJ1-1; no clear D. V was pared by 2 bases and J by 4 bases, with 11 bases between. Per the germline V gene, CDR1 is LNHNV and CDR2 is YYDKDF (reference sequence). The CDR3 loop spans 14 amino acids. The CDR3 DNA reads as TGTGCCACCAGCAGACCTGGGAGGGCCACTGAAGCTTTCTTT. Its translation is CATSRPGRATEAFF.

The chain couples TRBV3-1 (or the pseudogene TRBV3-2) to TRBJ2-5; 14 bases align to TRBD2. From germline, CDR1 is LGHDT and CDR2 YNNKEL (reference sequence). Unmatched junction bases numbered 8, after V lost 6 bases and J lost 5 bases. CDR3 length: 16 residues. CDR3 in amino acids: CASSRLAGGRRETQYF. The CDR3 DNA follows: TGTGCCAGCAGTCGACTAGCGGGAGGGAGAAGGGAGACCCAGTACTTC.

The gene calls are TRBV2 and TRBJ1-1, with TRBD1 identical over 9 bases. The V segment lost 6 bases and the J segment 1 base; nucleotides outside the gene matches: 6. The CDR3 totals 15 residues. Germline V CDR1 and CDR2: SNHLY, FYNNEI. In DNA, the CDR3 is TGTGCCAGCAGGATACAGGGGGCGGGGAACACTGAAGCTTTCTTT. The encoded protein is CASRIQGAGNTEAFF.

V gene TRBV28 combines with J gene TRBJ1-1; 8 bases map to TRBD1. The V segment lost 10 bases and the J segment 3 bases; nucleotides outside the gene matches: 10. Looked up from germline, CDR1 is MDHEN and CDR2 is SYDVKM. This CDR3 comprises 14 residues. The DNA of the CDR3 is TGTGCCACCATAACAGGGGGGATCTACACTGAAGCTTTCTTT. Its translation is CATITGGIYTEAFF. Combining the CDR3 with reference TRBV28 and TRBJ1-1 gives the whole variable domain DVKVTQSSRYLVKRTGEKVFLECVQDMDHENMFWYRQDPGLGLRLIYFSYDVKMKEKGDIPEGYSVSREKKERFSLILESASTNQTSMYLCATITGGIYTEAFFGQGTRLTVV.

The CDR3 loop is CASRPGGGITEAFF. For the CDR3, the DNA is TGTGCCAGCAGACCCGGGGGGGGGATCACTGAAGCTTTCTTT. The chain is built from TRBV27 and TRBJ1-1; possible D gene TRBD1, 5 bases. Trimming took 6 bases from V and 4 from J, leaving 15 bases between them. CDR1 is MNHEY and CDR2 is SMNVEV in the germline V gene (reference sequence). The CDR3 consists of 14 residues.

The chain carries TRBV3-1 (or the pseudogene TRBV3-2) and TRBJ2-2; 7 bases line up with TRBD1. This CDR3 has 16 amino acids. J lost 4 bases, V lost 2 bases, and 7 bases had no gene match. CDR1 and CDR2 (germline): LGHDT, YNNKEL (reference sequence). The CDR3 DNA sequence: TGTGCCAGCAGCCAACTAGGGGGCCCATCCACCGGGGAGCTGTTTTTT. Its protein is CASSQLGGPSTGELFF.